Listed here is a single T cell receptor (beta chain). What it recognizes is unknown. With 7 bases clipped from V and 7 bases from J, the junction kept 6 bases outside the gene matches. This CDR3 spans 13 amino acids. Germline loops: CDR1 MNHEY, CDR2 SVGAGI. The source of the sample is a study of spatial heterogeneity in lung cancer. Findings of the study overall: There were more appearances of ubiquitous expanded tumor TCRs in blood at resection than at follow-up.

The time point is: sample taken at primary tumor resection. Unsorted whole RNA of tumor, nontumor lung or frozen PBMC was sequenced. TCRdb re-derived calls from the 5' RACE reads in MiXCR, one entry per CDR3 protein. The sample lists about 12,000 distinct CDR3 sequences, 13% to 15% occurring once. This receptor was taken from a male donor with early-stage non-small cell lung cancer. The sample consisted of PBMCs, taken at surgery. The chain joins TRBV6-5 to TRBJ2-4; 8 bases agree with TRBD1. CDR3 sequence: CASTPTGANIQYF. The CDR3 DNA reads TGTGCCAGCACCCCGACAGGGGCGAACATTCAGTACTTC.